This is a list of T cell receptor beta chains from one sample in a study of shared clonotypes between healthy human individuals. Clones were read by immunoSEQ multiplex PCR, and TCRdb kept only the in-frame ones, dropping some. The sample includes roughly 1,600,000 clones, 98% seen only once; the top ten take about 0.4%. The specimen sequenced was naive CD4+ T cells sorted from blood. These receptors originate from a man younger than 45 in good health. Each CDR3 is given with its conserved first and last residue. A D gene is named only where the DNA matches it firmly. A clone size is listed for some rows: how often the clone was seen (once, few, many), or a class if it is expanded.

V gene: TRBV15
CDR3 length: 16
D gene: -
clone size: -
J gene: TRBJ2-5
CDR3 protein: CATSRDLEEGQETQYF
CDR3 DNA: TGTGCCACCAGCAGAGATCTTGAGGAGGGACAAGAGACCCAGTACTTC

V gene: TRBV7-3
CDR3 length: 15
D gene: -
clone size: -
J gene: TRBJ1-2
CDR3 protein: CASSFSGPANYGYTF
CDR3 DNA: TGTGCCAGCAGCTTCTCGGGCCCGGCTAACTATGGCTACACCTTC

V gene: TRBV28
CDR3 length: 14
D gene: -
clone size: once
J gene: TRBJ2-3
CDR3 protein: CASTAGGTTDTQYF
CDR3 DNA: TGTGCCAGCACCGCCGGGGGTACCACAGATACGCAGTATTTT

V gene: TRBV7-9
CDR3 length: 18
D gene: TRBD2
clone size: -
J gene: TRBJ2-7
CDR3 protein: CASSLPTGLAGGPYEQYF
CDR3 DNA: TGTGCCAGCAGCTTACCCACCGGACTAGCGGGAGGGCCCTACGAGCAGTACTTC

V gene: TRBV7-2
CDR3 length: 16
D gene: -
clone size: -
J gene: TRBJ1-2
CDR3 protein: CASSLVNGGREAGYTF
CDR3 DNA: TGTGCCAGCAGCTTAGTAAACGGAGGGAGAGAGGCTGGCTACACCTTC

V gene: TRBV5-1
CDR3 length: 18
D gene: TRBD2
clone size: -
J gene: TRBJ2-1
CDR3 protein: CASSSTYGLAGPYNEQFF
CDR3 DNA: TGCGCCAGCAGCTCCACCTATGGACTAGCGGGACCCTACAATGAGCAGTTCTTC

V gene: TRBV2
CDR3 length: 18
D gene: -
clone size: once
J gene: TRBJ1-4
CDR3 protein: CASSEAVPTGGGDEKLFF
CDR3 DNA: TGTGCCAGCAGTGAAGCAGTACCCACTGGCGGGGGAGATGAAAAACTGTTTTTT

V gene: TRBV20-1
CDR3 length: 11
D gene: -
clone size: -
J gene: TRBJ1-2
CDR3 protein: CSARPKQGYTF
CDR3 DNA: TGCAGTGCTAGACCCAAGCAAGGCTACACCTTC

V gene: TRBV2
CDR3 length: 16
D gene: TRBD2
clone size: -
J gene: TRBJ2-3
CDR3 protein: CASSPSGRGPTDTQYF
CDR3 DNA: TGTGCCAGCAGTCCTAGCGGGAGGGGACCCACAGATACGCAGTATTTT

V gene: TRBV6-6
CDR3 length: 16
D gene: TRBD1
clone size: -
J gene: TRBJ1-5
CDR3 protein: CASSSSGTGVNQPQHF
CDR3 DNA: TGTGCCAGCAGTTCCTCGGGGACAGGGGTTAATCAGCCCCAGCATTTT

V gene: TRBV2
CDR3 length: 12
D gene: -
clone size: -
J gene: TRBJ2-5
CDR3 protein: CASSPEGETQYF
CDR3 DNA: TGTGCCAGCAGCCCCGAGGGGGAGACCCAGTACTTC

V gene: TRBV15
CDR3 length: 18
D gene: TRBD2
clone size: -
J gene: TRBJ2-3
CDR3 protein: CATSVEVTSGGGRDTQYF
CDR3 DNA: TGTGCCACCAGCGTAGAGGTCACTAGCGGGGGAGGGCGAGATACGCAGTATTTT

V gene: TRBV6-5
CDR3 length: 13
D gene: TRBD2
clone size: -
J gene: TRBJ2-5
CDR3 protein: CASRPSGQETQYF
CDR3 DNA: TGTGCCAGCAGGCCTAGCGGCCAAGAGACCCAGTACTTC

V gene: TRBV5-1
CDR3 length: 17
D gene: TRBD1
clone size: -
J gene: TRBJ2-7
CDR3 protein: CASSLADLRQGAYEQYF
CDR3 DNA: TGCGCCAGCAGCTTAGCGGATTTGAGACAGGGGGCCTACGAGCAGTACTTC

V gene: TRBV30
CDR3 length: 14
D gene: TRBD2
clone size: -
J gene: TRBJ2-7
CDR3 protein: CAWNPLAGVGEQYF
CDR3 DNA: TGTGCCTGGAACCCCCTAGCGGGAGTTGGTGAGCAGTACTTC

V gene: TRBV7-2
CDR3 length: 14
D gene: TRBD1
clone size: -
J gene: TRBJ2-7
CDR3 protein: CASSLGTGPYEQYF
CDR3 DNA: TGTGCCAGCAGCCTAGGGACAGGGCCGTACGAGCAGTACTTC

V gene: TRBV7-6
CDR3 length: 19
D gene: TRBD1
clone size: -
J gene: TRBJ1-3
CDR3 protein: CASSPTGGQGKGSGNTIYF
CDR3 DNA: TGTGCCAGCAGCCCCACAGGGGGACAGGGGAAAGGGTCTGGAAACACCATATATTTT

V gene: TRBV2
CDR3 length: 12
D gene: -
clone size: -
J gene: TRBJ2-7
CDR3 protein: CASSPPGNQQYF
CDR3 DNA: TGTGCCAGCAGTCCCCCCGGGAATCAGCAGTACTTC

V gene: TRBV6-1
CDR3 length: 14
D gene: -
clone size: once
J gene: TRBJ2-2
CDR3 protein: CASSETVDTGELFF
CDR3 DNA: TGTGCCAGCAGTGAAACGGTGGACACCGGGGAGCTGTTTTTT

V gene: TRBV6-5
CDR3 length: 13
D gene: -
clone size: -
J gene: TRBJ1-5
CDR3 protein: CASSDSWGQPQHF
CDR3 DNA: TGTGCCAGCAGTGATTCCTGGGGTCAGCCCCAGCATTTT

V gene: TRBV5-1
CDR3 length: 15
D gene: -
clone size: -
J gene: TRBJ1-1
CDR3 protein: CASSPSGGAGTEAFF
CDR3 DNA: TGCGCCAGCAGCCCTTCGGGGGGGGCAGGTACTGAAGCTTTCTTT

V gene: TRBV19
CDR3 length: 12
D gene: -
clone size: -
J gene: TRBJ2-1
CDR3 protein: CASSMTINEQFF
CDR3 DNA: TGTGCCAGTAGTATGACCATCAATGAGCAGTTCTTC